These 10 T cell receptor beta chains originate from one sample sequenced in a study of regulatory T cells in long-lasting Graves disease. For TCR beta, libraries came from iRepertoire HTBI primers and Arm-PCR of CDR3 regions. Using its own MiXCR run on the multiplex PCR reads, TCRdb lists one record per CDR3 protein. Of over 250,000 distinct CDR3 sequences listed, under 25% are singletons. Time point reported: persistent/refractory GD, antithyroid drugs over 5 years with positive TRAb. PBMC RNA served as the TCR library source. This sample comprised peripheral blood mononuclear cells (PBMCs), obtained when the disease was refractory, from a patient treated with antithyroid drugs. These receptors were taken from a female donor with Graves disease.

In its sample, this clonotype was seen many times. V usage is TRBV27 and J usage is TRBJ1-5, with D hard to call. V was pared by 5 bases and J by 4 bases, with 6 bases between. The CDR3 covers 12 residues. Germline-derived CDR1 and CDR2 are MNHEY and SMNVEV (reference sequence). CDR3 DNA: TGTGCCAGCAGTGACATAAATCAGCCCCAGCATTTT. This translates into CASSDINQPQHF.

The chain employs TRBV19 and TRBJ1-1, with TRBD1 as a possible D gene (5 bases). V gave up 8 bases and J gave up 3 bases, with 13 bases separating them. There are 13 residues in the CDR3. The germline CDR1 and CDR2 sequences are LNHDA and SQIVND (reference sequence). CDR3 bases: TGTGCCAGTTGGGTCCAGGGCGACACTGAAGCTTTCTTT. Protein: CASWVQGDTEAFF.

This clonotype came up a few times. The J gene is TRBJ1-1, the V gene TRBV24-1; a weak D match, TRBD1 (5 bases). Germline CDR1 and CDR2: KGHDR and SFDVKD. Trimming shortened V by 4 bases and J by 1 base, and 9 bases separated the two germline ends. The CDR3 has 14 amino acids. CDR3 DNA sequence: TGTGCCACCAGTGACTCGACAGAGAACACTGAAGCTTTCTTT. Residues: CATSDSTENTEAFF.

This clonotype came up many times. The CDR3 DNA reads as TGTGCCAGCAGTACCAACGTTGACAGGAATTCACCCCTCCACTTT. Its translation is CASSTNVDRNSPLHF. The rearrangement links TRBV28 to TRBJ1-6; a possible D gene is TRBD1 (6 bases). The CDR3 is 15 amino acids. V was cut by 5 bases and J by 7 bases, with 15 bases left in between. The V gene's germline CDR1 is MDHEN and CDR2 SYDVKM.

In its sample, this clonotype was seen a few times. The chain uses TRBV7-2 and TRBJ2-7, with D perhaps matching TRBD2 (6 bases). This CDR3 has 15 amino acids. Germline V CDR1 and CDR2: SGHTA, FQGNSA. V lost 5 bases to trimming and J lost 0 bases, with 14 bases between them. The CDR3 here is CASSRVSGGSYEQYF. CDR3 coding DNA: TGTGCCAGCAGCCGGGTTAGCGGAGGCTCCTACGAGCAGTACTTC.

J is TRBJ2-2 and V is TRBV7-2, with TRBD2 matching 9 bases. Per the germline V gene, CDR1 is SGHTA and CDR2 is FQGNSA. V shed 0 bases, J shed 7 bases, and the junction held 3 bases outside the gene matches. This CDR3 has 15 residues. The DNA of the CDR3 is TGTGCCAGCAGCTTAGCAGGACTAGCGATCGGGGAGCTGTTTTTT. Amino acid sequence: CASSLAGLAIGELFF. The whole variable domain, remainder taken from reference TRBV7-2 and TRBJ2-2, is GAGVSQSPSNKVTEKGKDVELRCDPISGHTALYWYRQSLGQGLEFLIYFQGNSAPDKSGLPSDRFSAERTGGSVSTLTIQRTQQEDSAVYLCASSLAGLAIGELFFGEGSRLTVL.

At least ten counts were recorded for this clonotype. The chain combines TRBV12-3 or TRBV12-4 with TRBJ2-2; 13 bases match TRBD2. The V and J ends lost 5 bases and 6 bases, in that order; junction bases with no gene match: 9. The length of the CDR3 is 17 residues. CDR3 sequence (DNA): TGTGCCAGCAGTCTGCGGACTAGCGGGAGTAGTGCCGGGGAGCTGTTTTTT. It specifies CASSLRTSGSSAGELFF.

The chain is built from TRBV20-1 and TRBJ2-1; 10 bases fit TRBD2. Germline V gene sequence: CDR1 DFQATT, CDR2 SNEGSKA (reference sequence). The CDR3 covers 15 residues. Trimming took 2 bases from V and 2 from J; bases not matched to a gene: 3. The CDR3 nucleotides are TGCAGTGCTAGAACCGGGACTAGCGCCTACAATGAGCAGTTCTTC. As protein: CSARTGTSAYNEQFF.

The J gene is TRBJ2-2, the V gene TRBV7-9, with 10 bases fitting TRBD1. Germline V CDR1 and CDR2: SEHNR, FQNEAQ (reference sequence). The CDR3 extends over 15 amino acids. J was trimmed by 6 bases and V by 6 bases; bases with no gene match: 7. The CDR3 here is CASRPPGQGSGELFF. The CDR3 nucleotides are TGTGCCAGCAGACCACCGGGACAGGGGTCCGGGGAGCTGTTTTTT.

This clonotype turned up a few times. The V call is TRBV2, the J call TRBJ1-5; D gene ambiguous. Per germline, CDR1 SNHLY and CDR2 FYNNEI. The CDR3 sequence is 16 residues long. The V end was cut by 8 bases, the J end by 0 bases, with 17 bases between. For the CDR3, the DNA is TGTGCCAGCTCAATCGGGTCGTCCTATAGCAATCAGCCCCAGCATTTT. Its protein product is CASSIGSSYSNQPQHF.